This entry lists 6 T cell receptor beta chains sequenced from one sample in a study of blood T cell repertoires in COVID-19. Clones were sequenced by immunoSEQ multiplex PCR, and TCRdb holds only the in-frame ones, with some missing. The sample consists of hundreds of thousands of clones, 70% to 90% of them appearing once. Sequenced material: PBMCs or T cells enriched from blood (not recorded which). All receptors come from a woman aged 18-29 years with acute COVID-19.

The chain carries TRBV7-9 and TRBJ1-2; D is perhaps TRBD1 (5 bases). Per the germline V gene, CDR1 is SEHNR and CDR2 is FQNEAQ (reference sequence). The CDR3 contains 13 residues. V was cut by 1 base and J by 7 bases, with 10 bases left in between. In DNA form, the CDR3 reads TGTGCCAGCAGCTTAGACAGGCAGTCTGGCTACACCTTC. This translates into CASSLDRQSGYTF.

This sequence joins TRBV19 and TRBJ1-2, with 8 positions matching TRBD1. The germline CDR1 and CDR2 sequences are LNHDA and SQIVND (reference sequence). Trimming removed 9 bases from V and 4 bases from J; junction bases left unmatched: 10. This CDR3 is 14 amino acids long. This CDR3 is CASSDRGRPYGYTF. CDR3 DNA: TGTGCCAGCTCCGACAGGGGCCGCCCCTATGGCTACACCTTC.

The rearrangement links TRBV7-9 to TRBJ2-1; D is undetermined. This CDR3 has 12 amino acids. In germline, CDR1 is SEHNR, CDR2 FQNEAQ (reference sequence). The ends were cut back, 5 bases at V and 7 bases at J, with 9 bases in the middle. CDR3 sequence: CASSPGLNEQFF. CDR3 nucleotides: TGTGCCAGCAGCCCAGGTTTAAATGAGCAGTTCTTC.

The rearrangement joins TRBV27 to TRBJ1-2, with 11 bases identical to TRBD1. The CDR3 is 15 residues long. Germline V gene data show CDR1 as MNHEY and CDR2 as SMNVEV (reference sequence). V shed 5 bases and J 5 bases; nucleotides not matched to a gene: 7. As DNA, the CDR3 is TGTGCCAGCAGTCCACCGGGACAGGGGGTTTATGGCTACACCTTC. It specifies CASSPPGQGVYGYTF.

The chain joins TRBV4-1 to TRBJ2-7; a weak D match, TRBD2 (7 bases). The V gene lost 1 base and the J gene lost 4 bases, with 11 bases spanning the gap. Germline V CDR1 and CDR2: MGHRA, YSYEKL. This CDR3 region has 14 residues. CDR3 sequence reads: CASSQAGRGYEQYF. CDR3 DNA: TGCGCCAGCAGCCAAGCAGGGAGGGGGTACGAGCAGTACTTC.

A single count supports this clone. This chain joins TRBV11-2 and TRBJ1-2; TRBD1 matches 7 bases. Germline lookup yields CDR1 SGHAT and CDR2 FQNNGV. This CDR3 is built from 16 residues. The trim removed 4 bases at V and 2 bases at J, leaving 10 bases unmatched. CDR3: CASSSPTGQRNYGYTF. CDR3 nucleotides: TGTGCCAGCAGCTCCCCTACGGGACAGAGAAACTATGGCTACACCTTC.